What follows is one T cell receptor beta chain and its context. The sample belongs to a study of regulatory T cells in long-lasting Graves disease. Building of the TCR beta libraries involved iRepertoire HTBI primers and Arm-PCR of CDR3 regions. MiXCR, run by TCRdb on the multiplex PCR reads, gives a single entry per CDR3 protein. This table holds some 370,000 distinct CDR3 sequences, less than 25% found once. Time point reported: persistent/refractory GD, antithyroid drugs over 5 years with positive TRAb. Scientists built the TCR library using RNA that was extracted from PBMCs. The CDR3 consists of 12 residues. Germline lookup yields CDR1 GTSNPN and CDR2 SVGIG (reference sequence). V gave up 3 bases and J gave up 2 bases, with 8 bases separating them.

This clonotype originated in a female donor with Graves disease. The source material was peripheral blood mononuclear cells (PBMCs), sampled when the disease was refractory, from a patient treated with antithyroid drugs. The genes are TRBV30 and TRBJ2-7; unclear D gene. The chain's CDR3 is CAWSRSTYEQYF. CDR3 sequence (DNA): TGTGCCTGGAGCCGATCCACCTACGAGCAGTACTTC.